The 17 T cell receptor beta chains below come from one sample, sequenced in a study of shared clonotypes between healthy human individuals. TCRdb's copy holds only in-frame clones and misses some; the assay was immunoSEQ multiplex PCR. In the table there are approximately 810,000 clones, 80% to 95% of which are singletons. Naivety among CD8 cells was defined by CD45RO negativity and positive CCR7 selection, thereby excluding terminally differentiated effector memory CD45RA+ cells. The material sequenced was naive CD8+ T cells sorted from blood. The source of these receptors is a man aged 30 to 45 in good health.

The chain has TRBV27 and TRBJ1-1, with D uncertain. Per germline, CDR1 MNHEY and CDR2 SMNVEV (reference sequence). Deletions cut 6 bases from V and 1 base from J, with 15 bases between. The CDR3 is 15 residues long. In DNA, the CDR3 is TGTGCCAGCAGGACTGCGACTAGGGCGAACACTGAAGCTTTCTTT. It specifies CASRTATRANTEAFF.

The gene calls are TRBV7-6 and TRBJ1-1; D not certain. The V gene lost 1 base and the J gene lost 0 bases, with 6 bases spanning the gap. The length of the CDR3 is 14 residues. Germline assignment: CDR1 SGHVS and CDR2 FNYEAQ. CDR3: CASSLDGLNTEAFF. The CDR3 coding sequence is TGTGCCAGCAGCTTAGATGGTTTGAACACTGAAGCTTTCTTT.

The rearrangement uses TRBV7-3 and TRBJ2-3, with TRBD1 identical over 8 bases. CDR1 SGHTA and CDR2 FQGTGA come from the germline V gene. There are 15 residues in the CDR3. J was trimmed by 2 bases and V by 4 bases; bases with no gene match: 5. As DNA, the CDR3 is TGTGCCAGCAGCTGGATGGGACAGGACACAGATACGCAGTATTTT. Residues: CASSWMGQDTDTQYF.

The chain uses TRBV7-9 and TRBJ2-2; D uncertain. The germline V gene has CDR1 SEHNR and CDR2 FQNEAQ (reference sequence). Trimming took off 5 bases at V and 2 bases at J, with 15 bases between the two ends. The CDR3 is 16 amino acids. DNA of the CDR3: TGTGCCAGCAGCCCCCTGGTGCCCGAAAACACCGGGGAGCTGTTTTTT. This encodes CASSPLVPENTGELFF.

The V and J genes are TRBV5-5 and TRBJ2-2; D ambiguous. The CDR3 sequence is 14 residues long. Trimming shortened V by 0 bases and J by 6 bases, and 9 bases separated the two germline ends. The germline CDR1 and CDR2 sequences are SGHKS and YYEKEE (reference sequence). This CDR3 is CASSLDSFSGELFF. In DNA, the CDR3 is TGTGCCAGCAGCTTGGACAGTTTCTCCGGGGAGCTGTTTTTT.

The V gene is TRBV6-5, the J gene TRBJ2-5; D remains ambiguous. V lost 2 bases and J lost 5, with 9 bases in between. CDR3 length: 13 amino acids. Germline values: CDR1 MNHEY, CDR2 SVGAGI. CDR3 in DNA: TGTGCCAGCAGTTACGACGGTGCGGAGACCCAGTACTTC. Encoded protein: CASSYDGAETQYF.

This clone was detected only once. Here the CDR3 reads CASSLGQGGDQPQHF. CDR3 nucleotide sequence: TGCGCCAGCAGCTTGGGGCAGGGTGGGGATCAGCCCCAGCATTTT. The chain employs TRBV5-1 and TRBJ1-5, with D tentatively TRBD1 (5 bases). Germline values: CDR1 SGHRS, CDR2 YFSETQ. V lost 0 bases, J lost 5 bases, and 12 bases lay in between. This CDR3 region has 15 residues. Filled out from reference TRBV5-1 and TRBJ1-5, the complete variable domain reads KAGVTQTPRYLIKTRGQQVTLSCSPISGHRSVSWYQQTPGQGLQFLFEYFSETQRNKGNFPGRFSGRQFSNSRSEMNVSTLELGDSALYLCASSLGQGGDQPQHFGDGTRLSIL.

The chain uses TRBV9 and TRBJ2-1; possible D gene TRBD2, 5 bases. CDR1 is SGDLS and CDR2 is YYNGEE in the germline V gene. V was clipped by 5 bases and J by 5 bases, with 11 bases between them. The CDR3 contains 13 residues. The CDR3 region has the DNA TGTGCCAGCAGTCGGACGGGAAACAATGAGCAGTTCTTC. It is translated as CASSRTGNNEQFF. The full variable domain, completed using reference TRBV9 and TRBJ2-1, is DSGVTQTPKHLITATGQRVTLRCSPRSGDLSVYWYQQSLDQGLQFLIQYYNGEERAKGNILERFSAQQFPDLHSELNLSSLELGDSALYFCASSRTGNNEQFFGPGTRLTVL.

This clone was observed a single time. The chain links TRBV29-1 to TRBJ2-1; D gene ambiguous. The length of the CDR3 is 11 residues. Trimming pared 1 base from V and 10 bases from J, leaving 8 bases between. CDR1 is SQVTM and CDR2 is ANQGSEA in the germline V gene. DNA of the CDR3: TGCAGCGTTGAAGTGTTGTCAGAGCAGTTCTTC. It yields the protein CSVEVLSEQFF.

V is TRBV6-5 and J is TRBJ2-1; 8 nucleotides match TRBD2. V lost 2 bases to trimming and J lost 8 bases; unmatched junction nucleotides: 8. CDR1 MNHEY and CDR2 SVGAGI come from the germline V gene. The CDR3 totals 15 residues. The CDR3, as DNA: TGTGCCAGCAGTTACGGGTTAGCGGGGAGCTATGAGCAGTTCTTC. Translated: CASSYGLAGSYEQFF.

The V and J genes are TRBV2 and TRBJ2-1, with D hard to call. Per the germline V gene, CDR1 is SNHLY and CDR2 is FYNNEI. Trimming left V 9 bases short and J 8 bases short, with 8 bases between. CDR3 length: 10 amino acids. The CDR3 DNA follows: TGTGCCAGTTCGCTCCATGAGCAGTTCTTC. It is translated as CASSLHEQFF.

This clone was found once. V and J are TRBV7-6 and TRBJ2-5, with 8 bases fitting TRBD2. The V gene's germline CDR1 is SGHVS and CDR2 FNYEAQ. This CDR3 contains 14 residues. The ends lost 5 bases at V and 3 bases at J; junction bases unmatched: 5. Here the CDR3 reads CASSPGLAEETQYF. In nucleotides, the CDR3 is TGTGCCAGCAGCCCAGGACTAGCAGAAGAGACCCAGTACTTC.

The V gene is TRBV11-2, the J gene TRBJ2-1; perhaps TRBD2 as D (5 bases). The CDR3 extends over 16 amino acids. Trimming removed 5 bases at V and 5 bases at J, with 19 bases between. Germline CDR1 is SGHAT and CDR2 is FQNNGV. As DNA, the CDR3 is TGTGCCAGCAGCCCTAAGCCCTCCCTAGCCCACAATGAGCAGTTCTTC. Its translation: CASSPKPSLAHNEQFF. Variable domain in full (rest from reference TRBV11-2 and TRBJ2-1): EAGVAQSPRYKIIEKRQSVAFWCNPISGHATLYWYQQILGQGPKLLIQFQNNGVVDDSQLPKDRFSAERLKGVDSTLKIQPAKLEDSAVYLCASSPKPSLAHNEQFFGPGTRLTVL.

V and J are TRBV10-2 and TRBJ2-7, with TRBD2 matching over 12 bases. In germline, CDR1 is WSHSY, CDR2 SAAADI. V lost 5 bases, J lost 2 bases, and 7 bases stayed unmatched. The CDR3 spans 16 residues. In nucleotides, the CDR3 is TGCGCCAGCAGTCGACTAGCGGGAGAGCTCGCCTACGAGCAGTACTTC. Its protein is CASSRLAGELAYEQYF.

The rearrangement joins TRBV14 to TRBJ1-2, with D unresolved. The CDR3 covers 12 residues. Trimming removed 3 bases at V and 5 bases at J, with 7 bases between. Germline loops: CDR1 SGHDN, CDR2 FVKESK. CDR3 in amino acids: CASSQSLYGYTF. DNA of the CDR3: TGTGCCAGCAGCCAGAGTCTGTATGGCTACACCTTC.

This chain links TRBV12-5 with TRBJ2-1, with D hard to call. V was pared by 1 base and J by 2 bases, with 12 bases between. In germline, CDR1 is LGHNT, CDR2 FRNRAP. This CDR3 is 16 amino acids long. The CDR3 sequence is CASGLGTDAPYNEQFF. CDR3 sequence (DNA): TGTGCTAGTGGTTTGGGGACCGACGCACCCTACAATGAGCAGTTCTTC.

V gene TRBV4-1 combines with J gene TRBJ1-5; D unclear. Trimming left V 0 bases short and J 1 base short, with 10 bases between. This CDR3 is 16 amino acids long. Looked up from germline, CDR1 is MGHRA and CDR2 is YSYEKL. CDR3 nucleotide sequence: TGCGCCAGCAGCCAAGAGGTAGGTGTGAGCAATCAGCCCCAGCATTTT. Translated, it gives CASSQEVGVSNQPQHF.